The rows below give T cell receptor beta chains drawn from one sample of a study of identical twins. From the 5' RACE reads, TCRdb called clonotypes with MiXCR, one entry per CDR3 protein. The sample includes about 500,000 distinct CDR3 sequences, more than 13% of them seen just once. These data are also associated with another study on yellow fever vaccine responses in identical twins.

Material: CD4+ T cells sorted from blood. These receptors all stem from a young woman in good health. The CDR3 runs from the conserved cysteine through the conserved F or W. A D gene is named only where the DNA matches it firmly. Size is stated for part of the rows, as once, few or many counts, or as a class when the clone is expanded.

CDR3: CASTLEGTSNTGELFF; DNA: TGCGCCAGCACCCTGGAAGGGACTTCCAACACCGGGGAGCTGTTTTTT; J: TRBJ2-2; D: -; size: few; V: TRBV5-1
CDR3: CSARVVGRSYEQYF; DNA: TGCAGTGCTAGAGTGGTAGGACGCTCCTACGAGCAGTACTTC; J: TRBJ2-7; D: -; size: -; V: TRBV20-1
CDR3: CAISKGTNTGELFF; DNA: TGTGCCATCAGTAAGGGAACGAACACCGGGGAGCTGTTTTTT; J: TRBJ2-2; D: -; size: many; V: TRBV10-3
CDR3: CASSPLVQGTSGANVLTF; DNA: TGTGCCAGCTCACCACTAGTACAGGGTACCTCTGGGGCCAACGTCCTGACTTTC; J: TRBJ2-6; D: -; size: -; V: TRBV18
CDR3: CSATGVLAGVNEQFF; DNA: TGCAGTGCTACTGGGGTTCTAGCGGGAGTAAATGAGCAGTTCTTC; J: TRBJ2-1; D: TRBD2; size: few; V: TRBV20-1
CDR3: CSALTSGGRSYEQYF; DNA: TGCAGTGCCTTGACTAGCGGGGGGCGAAGCTACGAGCAGTACTTC; J: TRBJ2-7; D: TRBD2; size: once; V: TRBV20-1
CDR3: CSVTPDRGQGETQYF; DNA: TGCAGCGTCACTCCTGACAGGGGGCAGGGAGAGACCCAGTACTTC; J: TRBJ2-5; D: TRBD1; size: -; V: TRBV29-1
CDR3: CASSPRGRTEAETQYF; DNA: TGTGCCAGCTCACCAAGAGGAAGGACAGAGGCAGAGACCCAGTACTTC; J: TRBJ2-5; D: -; size: few; V: TRBV18
CDR3: CASSQLAGTYNEQFF; DNA: TGTGCCAGCAGCCAACTAGCGGGAACCTACAATGAGCAGTTCTTC; J: TRBJ2-1; D: TRBD2; size: few; V: TRBV5-5
CDR3: CASTITDSSSYNEQFF; DNA: TGCGCCAGCACCATTACCGACAGTTCCTCGTACAATGAGCAGTTCTTC; J: TRBJ2-1; D: -; size: -; V: TRBV4-1
CDR3: CASSYGLAGEHEQFF; DNA: TGTGCCAGCAGCTATGGACTAGCGGGAGAACATGAGCAGTTCTTC; J: TRBJ2-1; D: TRBD2; size: -; V: TRBV5-6
CDR3: CASSETGTGYEKLFF; DNA: TGTGCCAGCAGTGAAACCGGGACAGGTTATGAAAAACTGTTTTTT; J: TRBJ1-4; D: TRBD1; size: many; V: TRBV2
CDR3: CASSDDRAGWETQYF; DNA: TGTGCCAGCAGTGATGATAGGGCAGGGTGGGAGACCCAGTACTTC; J: TRBJ2-5; D: -; size: -; V: TRBV25-1
CDR3: CASSADPADHEQYF; DNA: TGTGCCAGTAGCGCCGATCCGGCGGACCACGAGCAGTACTTC; J: TRBJ2-7; D: -; size: few; V: TRBV19
CDR3: CASSLSFPGEQYF; DNA: TGTGCCAGCAGCTTGTCGTTCCCAGGAGAGCAGTACTTC; J: TRBJ2-7; D: -; size: few; V: TRBV5-6
CDR3: CASSFRLADEGTGELFF; DNA: TGTGCCAGCAGTTTTCGACTAGCGGACGAGGGTACCGGGGAGCTGTTTTTT; J: TRBJ2-2; D: TRBD2; size: many; V: TRBV12-3/TRBV12-4
CDR3: CASSLEGRGSLNNYEQYF; DNA: TGTGCCAGCAGCTTAGAGGGCAGGGGGTCCCTGAATAACTACGAGCAGTACTTC; J: TRBJ2-7; D: TRBD1; size: few; V: TRBV11-2
CDR3: CASSQRSGSETQYF; DNA: TGTGCCAGCAGCCAGCGTAGCGGGAGCGAGACCCAGTACTTC; J: TRBJ2-5; D: TRBD2; size: few; V: TRBV5-6
CDR3: CASRDTSSYEQYF; DNA: TGTGCCAGCCGGGATACGAGCTCCTACGAGCAGTACTTC; J: TRBJ2-7; D: -; size: many; V: TRBV28
CDR3: CSARFGQPTGETQYF; DNA: TGCAGTGCTAGATTTGGACAGCCCACAGGAGAGACCCAGTACTTC; J: TRBJ2-5; D: -; size: few; V: TRBV20-1
CDR3: CASSSASNQPQHF; DNA: TGTGCCAGCAGCTCCGCTTCTAATCAGCCCCAGCATTTT; J: TRBJ1-5; D: -; size: -; V: TRBV7-2
CDR3: CSAREAGLNTEAFF; DNA: TGCAGTGCTAGAGAGGCAGGGCTGAACACTGAAGCTTTCTTT; J: TRBJ1-1; D: -; size: -; V: TRBV20-1
CDR3: CASSLEQYGYTF; DNA: TGTGCCAGCAGCTTAGAACAGTATGGCTACACCTTC; J: TRBJ1-2; D: -; size: -; V: TRBV7-2
CDR3: CASSLTSASGEQFF; DNA: TGTGCCAGCAGCCTTACTAGCGCTTCGGGTGAGCAGTTCTTC; J: TRBJ2-1; D: TRBD2; size: few; V: TRBV11-3
CDR3: CASSPGAAQYF; DNA: TGTGCCAGCAGTCCGGGGGCTGCGCAGTATTTT; J: TRBJ2-3; D: -; size: -; V: TRBV12-3/TRBV12-4
CDR3: CASSSTDTQYF; DNA: TGTGCCAGCAGTTCTACAGATACGCAGTATTTT; J: TRBJ2-3; D: -; size: medium-sized; V: TRBV12-3/TRBV12-4
CDR3: CASSPPENFHNEQFF; DNA: TGTGCCAGCTCACCCCCCGAAAATTTCCACAATGAGCAGTTCTTC; J: TRBJ2-1; D: -; size: -; V: TRBV18
CDR3: CSVSTATNEKLFF; DNA: TGCAGCGTCTCGACAGCAACTAATGAAAAACTGTTTTTT; J: TRBJ1-4; D: -; size: -; V: TRBV29-1
CDR3: CASSYSGTGGQPQHF; DNA: TGTGCCAGCAGTTACTCCGGGACAGGGGGCCAGCCCCAGCATTTT; J: TRBJ1-5; D: TRBD1; size: few; V: TRBV6-5
CDR3: CASRGPGAGQPQHF; DNA: TGTGCCAGCAGGGGCCCAGGGGCGGGTCAGCCCCAGCATTTT; J: TRBJ1-5; D: -; size: -; V: TRBV2
CDR3: CASSPPGPATDTQYF; DNA: TGTGCCAGCAGCCCCCCAGGCCCAGCCACAGATACGCAGTATTTT; J: TRBJ2-3; D: -; size: -; V: TRBV5-4
CDR3: CSALTIWLASDTQYF; DNA: TGCAGTGCTCTGACCATATGGCTAGCATCGGATACGCAGTATTTT; J: TRBJ2-3; D: -; size: few; V: TRBV20-1
CDR3: CASSLGTSAYPGELFF; DNA: TGCGCCAGCAGCTTGGGGACTAGCGCTTATCCCGGGGAGCTGTTTTTT; J: TRBJ2-2; D: TRBD2; size: -; V: TRBV5-1
CDR3: CASNQEGSGLASNEQFF; DNA: TGCGCCAGCAACCAAGAAGGAAGCGGACTAGCGTCCAATGAGCAGTTCTTC; J: TRBJ2-1; D: TRBD2; size: -; V: TRBV4-1
CDR3: CASSSGTYGELFF; DNA: TGTGCCAGCAGCTCCGGGACCTACGGGGAGCTGTTTTTT; J: TRBJ2-2; D: -; size: -; V: TRBV7-6
CDR3: CASLDVQGDDAEAFF; DNA: TGTGCCAGCTTGGACGTACAGGGGGACGACGCTGAAGCTTTCTTT; J: TRBJ1-1; D: TRBD1; size: -; V: TRBV18
CDR3: CASSLSRGLYGSNYGYTF; DNA: TGTGCCAGCAGTTTATCGAGGGGTCTATATGGCTCTAACTATGGCTACACCTTC; J: TRBJ1-2; D: -; size: -; V: TRBV27
CDR3: CASSKIRDTQYF; DNA: TGTGCCAGCAGCAAAATTAGAGATACGCAGTATTTT; J: TRBJ2-3; D: -; size: -; V: TRBV21-1
CDR3: CASSYSKLADFTDTQYF; DNA: TGTGCCAGCAGTTACTCGAAACTAGCGGACTTCACAGATACGCAGTATTTT; J: TRBJ2-3; D: TRBD2; size: few; V: TRBV6-5
CDR3: CSARDTSGSRADTQYF; DNA: TGCAGTGCTAGAGATACTAGCGGGAGTAGGGCAGATACGCAGTATTTT; J: TRBJ2-3; D: TRBD2; size: -; V: TRBV20-1
CDR3: CASSTLSGVAGELFF; DNA: TGTGCCAGCAGTACCCTCTCCGGGGTGGCCGGGGAGCTGTTTTTT; J: TRBJ2-2; D: -; size: -; V: TRBV27
CDR3: CSAKAGTGGYEQYF; DNA: TGCAGTGCTAAAGCCGGGACAGGGGGCTACGAGCAGTACTTC; J: TRBJ2-7; D: TRBD1; size: many; V: TRBV20-1
CDR3: CASSRSGGSTDTQYF; DNA: TGTGCCAGCAGTCGTAGCGGGGGGTCCACAGATACGCAGTATTTT; J: TRBJ2-3; D: TRBD2; size: -; V: TRBV12-3/TRBV12-4
CDR3: CASSPRRGYTGELFF; DNA: TGTGCCAGCTCACCACGTCGCGGGTACACCGGGGAGCTGTTTTTT; J: TRBJ2-2; D: -; size: few; V: TRBV18
CDR3: CASSLGLAGGTNIQYF; DNA: TGCGCCAGCAGCTTGGGACTAGCGGGAGGGACTAACATTCAGTACTTC; J: TRBJ2-4; D: TRBD2; size: few; V: TRBV5-1
CDR3: CASTLIQRNTGELFF; DNA: TGTGCCAGCACTCTGATCCAAAGAAACACCGGGGAGCTGTTTTTT; J: TRBJ2-2; D: -; size: many; V: TRBV7-2
CDR3: CSVGGTKNTGELFF; DNA: TGCAGCGTTGGGGGGACAAAAAACACCGGGGAGCTGTTTTTT; J: TRBJ2-2; D: -; size: few; V: TRBV29-1
CDR3: CASSLAGTGPQYF; DNA: TGTGCCAGCAGTTTAGCCGGGACAGGTCCTCAGTACTTC; J: TRBJ2-4; D: TRBD1; size: few; V: TRBV12-3/TRBV12-4
CDR3: CAWGGGSKNIQYF; DNA: TGTGCCTGGGGAGGGGGGTCCAAAAACATTCAGTACTTC; J: TRBJ2-4; D: -; size: few; V: TRBV30
CDR3: CASSEARWGEQYF; DNA: TGTGCCAGCAGTGAAGCAAGGTGGGGCGAGCAGTACTTC; J: TRBJ2-7; D: -; size: -; V: TRBV6-1
CDR3: CASSVANTEAFF; DNA: TGTGCCAGCAGTGTTGCGAACACTGAAGCTTTCTTT; J: TRBJ1-1; D: -; size: few; V: TRBV2
CDR3: CASSLGSRGPVGEQFF; DNA: TGTGCCAGCAGCTTAGGGTCGAGGGGGCCAGTTGGTGAGCAGTTCTTC; J: TRBJ2-1; D: TRBD1; size: few; V: TRBV11-3
CDR3: CASRLSGTRVADTQYF; DNA: TGTGCCAGCAGACTCTCCGGGACTAGAGTCGCAGATACGCAGTATTTT; J: TRBJ2-3; D: TRBD2; size: once; V: TRBV28
CDR3: CSATSVGDTQYF; DNA: TGCAGTGCTACAAGCGTGGGAGATACGCAGTATTTT; J: TRBJ2-3; D: -; size: few; V: TRBV20-1
CDR3: CATSRDGNRGETQYF; DNA: TGTGCCACCAGCAGAGATGGGAACAGGGGGGAGACCCAGTACTTC; J: TRBJ2-5; D: TRBD1; size: -; V: TRBV15
CDR3: CASSYGLTGEYGYTF; DNA: TGTGCCAGCAGTTACGGACTGACGGGGGAGTATGGCTACACCTTC; J: TRBJ1-2; D: -; size: -; V: TRBV6-5
CDR3: CASSPGQGIAKNIQYF; DNA: TGTGCCAGCAGCCCCGGCCAGGGGATAGCCAAAAACATTCAGTACTTC; J: TRBJ2-4; D: -; size: many; V: TRBV12-3/TRBV12-4
CDR3: CASSLERATIYGYTF; DNA: TGTGCCAGCAGCTTGGAAAGGGCCACGATCTATGGCTACACCTTC; J: TRBJ1-2; D: -; size: few; V: TRBV5-6
CDR3: CASSSSGLIEQYF; DNA: TGTGCCAGCAGCTCATCAGGGCTTATTGAGCAGTACTTC; J: TRBJ2-7; D: -; size: many; V: TRBV7-9